The present TCR beta chain was sequenced within a study of shared clonotypes between healthy human individuals. Comments on this clone: Its cognate antigen is unknown. The junction differs from germline at one of its ends, possibly a read error.

CDR3 length equals 18 residues. From germline, CDR1 is MGHRA and CDR2 YSYEKL. Sequenced by immunoSEQ multiplex PCR; TCRdb stores in-frame clones only, minus some. The sample records under 650,000 clones, about 95% being singletons. Study-level results: Read depth was anticipated to influence clonotype sharing among donors.

The sample was naive CD4+ T cells sorted from blood. Subset meaning: CD45RA+ positively selected. This sequence originates from a woman aged 30 to 39 in good health. This chain joins TRBV4-1 and TRBJ1-3, with a tentative D call TRBD1 (5 bases). CDR3 sequence: CASSQDLARGTDGNTICF. CDR3 coding DNA: TGCGCCAGCAGCCAAGATCTCGCCCGGGGGACTGATGGAAACACCATATGTTTT.